What follows are 27 T cell receptor beta chains derived from one specimen sequenced in a study of blood T cell repertoires in COVID-19. Clones were read by immunoSEQ multiplex PCR, and TCRdb kept only the in-frame ones, dropping some. This table has under 450,000 clones, around nine tenths appearing once. The sequencing input was peripheral blood. Receptors originate from a woman aged 40 to 49 with COVID-19, enrolled during active disease.

The V call is TRBV9, the J call TRBJ2-6; 10 positions agree with TRBD1. Germline V gene sequence: CDR1 SGDLS, CDR2 YYNGEE. The CDR3 covers 18 residues. V lost 3 bases to trimming and J lost 1 base; unmatched junction nucleotides: 7. CDR3 nucleotides: TGTGCCAGCAGCGGACAGGGGGCCGGAGATTCTGGGGCCAACGTCCTGACTTTC. Translated: CASSGQGAGDSGANVLTF. Drawing the rest from reference TRBV9 and TRBJ2-6, the complete variable domain is DSGVTQTPKHLITATGQRVTLRCSPRSGDLSVYWYQQSLDQGLQFLIQYYNGEERAKGNILERFSAQQFPDLHSELNLSSLELGDSALYFCASSGQGAGDSGANVLTFGAGSRLTVL.

V is TRBV2 and J is TRBJ2-7; D unresolved. Trimming took 7 bases from V and 3 from J, leaving 7 bases between them. Germline V CDR1 and CDR2: SNHLY, FYNNEI. The CDR3 is made up of 11 amino acids. The CDR3 reads CASTPLYEQYF. The CDR3 nucleotides read TGTGCCAGCACTCCACTCTACGAGCAGTACTTC.

V usage is TRBV5-4 and J usage is TRBJ2-3; TRBD2 matches at 9 bases. Looked up from germline, CDR1 is SGHNT and CDR2 is YYREEE (reference sequence). The CDR3 is 17 residues long. V lost 0 bases, J lost 6 bases, and 11 bases stayed unmatched. In nucleotides, the CDR3 is TGTGCCAGCAGCTTGGTGAATCGACTAGCGGAAGGGGATACGCAGTATTTT. Residues: CASSLVNRLAEGDTQYF.

The genes are TRBV7-9 and TRBJ2-3; D is undetermined. The V gene's germline CDR1 is SEHNR and CDR2 FQNEAQ (reference sequence). Trimming took off 5 bases at V and 6 bases at J, with 12 bases between the two ends. The CDR3 contains 13 residues. The CDR3 DNA reads as TGTGCCAGCAGCCCGAGTGGTCCGGATACGCAGTATTTT. It codes for CASSPSGPDTQYF. Full variable domain (outside the CDR3, taken from reference TRBV7-9 and TRBJ2-3): DTGVSQNPRHKITKRGQNVTFRCDPISEHNRLYWYRQTLGQGPEFLTYFQNEAQLEKSRLLSDRFSAERPKGSFSTLEIQRTEQGDSAMYLCASSPSGPDTQYFGPGTRLTVL.

The J gene is TRBJ2-3, the V gene TRBV9; the match to TRBD2 covers 9 bases. After removal of 3 bases from V and 3 bases from J, the junction contained 11 bases not matched to a gene. Per germline, CDR1 SGDLS and CDR2 YYNGEE. The CDR3 length is 17 residues. CDR3 loop: CASSAGVGGGATDTQYF. In DNA, the CDR3 is TGTGCCAGCAGCGCCGGGGTTGGCGGGGGGGCAACAGATACGCAGTATTTT.

The CDR3 nucleotides read TGTGCCAGCAAAGCGGGAGGGCCCTCGGGGCAGTTCTTC. Amino acid sequence: CASKAGGPSGQFF. The chain employs TRBV28 and TRBJ2-1; TRBD2 matches 10 bases. Per the germline V gene, CDR1 is MDHEN and CDR2 is SYDVKM. The CDR3 spans 13 residues. V lost 7 bases and J lost 12; bases outside the gene matches: 9.

This clone was seen a few times. The chain carries TRBV15 and TRBJ1-2, with TRBD1 as a possible D gene (5 bases). The germline gives CDR1 LNHNV, CDR2 YYDKDF (reference sequence). This CDR3 contains 14 residues. Trimming took off 0 bases at V and 0 bases at J, with 5 bases between the two ends. CDR3 DNA: TGTGCCACCAGCAGAGACAGGGCTAACTATGGCTACACCTTC. Amino acids: CATSRDRANYGYTF.

This chain joins TRBV18 and TRBJ1-2; unclear D gene. There are 16 residues in the CDR3. Germline loops: CDR1 KGHSH, CDR2 LQKENI. V was clipped by 1 base and J by 4 bases, with 16 bases between them. The CDR3 protein is CASSPLEGRGSYGYTF. The CDR3 nucleotides are TGTGCCAGCTCACCACTCGAGGGTCGGGGATCCTATGGCTACACCTTC.

The rearrangement uses TRBV3-1 (or the pseudogene TRBV3-2) and TRBJ1-3; no reliable D call. The CDR3 contains 17 residues. Trimming pared 0 bases from V and 0 bases from J, leaving 12 bases between. Per the germline V gene, CDR1 is LGHDT and CDR2 is YNNKEL (reference sequence). This CDR3 reads CASSQDGSLLSGNTIYF. The CDR3, as DNA: TGTGCCAGCAGCCAAGATGGGAGCCTACTCTCTGGAAACACCATATATTTT.

The chain recombines TRBV5-1 with TRBJ2-1, with D tentatively TRBD1 (6 bases). Germline V gene data show CDR1 as SGHRS and CDR2 as YFSETQ. There are 15 residues in the CDR3. Trimming stripped 0 bases from V and 8 bases from J, with 15 bases between. In nucleotides, the CDR3 is TGCGCCAGCAGCTTGGGGCAGGGGAATAACGATGAGCAGTTCTTC. Residues: CASSLGQGNNDEQFF.

The chain couples TRBV15 to TRBJ1-1, with 7 bases identical to TRBD1. CDR1 is LNHNV and CDR2 is YYDKDF in the germline V gene (reference sequence). The CDR3 totals 15 residues. The V and J ends lost 2 bases and 5 bases, in that order; junction bases with no gene match: 8. The CDR3 sequence is CATSRSGQGGTEAFF. CDR3 DNA sequence: TGTGCCACCAGCAGATCCGGTCAGGGGGGTACTGAAGCTTTCTTT.

The rearrangement links TRBV6-4 to TRBJ1-5, with D tentatively TRBD1 (6 bases). This CDR3 region has 15 residues. Germline V gives CDR1 MRHNA, CDR2 SNTAGT. Deletions cut 3 bases from V and 2 bases from J, with 11 bases between. CDR3 bases: TGTGCCAGCAGTGAGTTCCCAGGGGGCAATCAGCCCCAGCATTTT. Translation: CASSEFPGGNQPQHF.

This chain uses TRBV27 with TRBJ2-5, with 8 bases fitting TRBD1. This CDR3 is built from 13 residues. Trimming took 9 bases from V and 1 from J; bases not matched to a gene: 4. Germline CDR1 is MNHEY and CDR2 is SMNVEV (reference sequence). The CDR3, as DNA: TGTGCCAGGGGGACAGGCCTCCAAGAGACCCAGTACTTC. It yields the protein CARGTGLQETQYF.

This chain joins TRBV3-1 (or the pseudogene TRBV3-2) and TRBJ1-2; D gene ambiguous. This CDR3 is built from 14 residues. Germline V CDR1 and CDR2: LGHDT, YNNKEL (reference sequence). The ends were cut back, 4 bases at V and 4 bases at J, with 13 bases in the middle. CDR3 bases: TGTGCCAGCAGCCGCGAGGGCTCGGGCTATGGCTACACCTTC. This translates into CASSREGSGYGYTF.

V gene TRBV20-1 combines with J gene TRBJ1-1; D is perhaps TRBD1 (5 bases). The germline V and J ends were trimmed by 6 bases and 1 base, with 18 bases remaining between them. This CDR3 comprises 15 residues. Germline assignment: CDR1 DFQATT and CDR2 SNEGSKA (reference sequence). CDR3 in DNA: TGCAGTGCGAGTTCCCCCTCTACAGGGAACACTGAAGCTTTCTTT. Protein: CSASSPSTGNTEAFF.

This clone was seen a few times. V and J are TRBV6-2 or TRBV6-3 and TRBJ2-5; D may be TRBD1 (5 bases). This CDR3 has 13 amino acids. Trimming removed 5 bases at V and 7 bases at J, with 14 bases between. Germline assignment: CDR1 MNHEY and CDR2 SVGEGT. This chain's CDR3 is CASSVRGRGTQYF. CDR3 DNA: TGTGCCAGCAGTGTTCGAGGAAGGGGGACCCAGTACTTC.

This clone has just one count. J is TRBJ1-2 and V is TRBV2, with 8 bases that match TRBD1. Germline-derived CDR1 and CDR2 are SNHLY and FYNNEI. The CDR3 is 14 residues long. The trim removed 1 base at V and 8 bases at J, leaving 6 bases unmatched. The CDR3 sequence: CASSEGGTGWGYTF. CDR3 bases: TGTGCCAGCAGTGAAGGTGGGACAGGTTGGGGCTACACCTTC.

This chain joins TRBV6-5 and TRBJ1-5; TRBD1 agrees at 11 bases. Germline CDR1 MNHEY, CDR2 SVGAGI. The CDR3 spans 15 residues. V lost 6 bases and J lost 5; bases outside the gene matches: 6. CDR3 bases: TGTGCCAGCAGACGCGGGACAGGGGGGGATCAGCCCCAGCATTTT. This gives the protein CASRRGTGGDQPQHF.

The genes are TRBV19 and TRBJ1-6; D call uncertain. This CDR3 has 13 amino acids. From germline, CDR1 is LNHDA and CDR2 SQIVND (reference sequence). With 10 bases removed from V and 7 bases from J, the gap between germline ends came to 14 bases. CDR3 DNA: TGTGCCACCAGCGAAGTTCGGAATTCACCCCTCCACTTT. It encodes CATSEVRNSPLHF.

The chain carries TRBV3-1 (or the pseudogene TRBV3-2) and TRBJ2-5; 8 nucleotides align to TRBD2. The germline V gene has CDR1 LGHDT and CDR2 YNNKEL (reference sequence). The CDR3 is 15 residues long. J lost 3 bases, V lost 6 bases, and 9 bases had no gene match. This CDR3 is CASSRVAGLKETQYF. The DNA of the CDR3 is TGTGCCAGCAGTCGAGTAGCGGGGTTGAAAGAGACCCAGTACTTC.

Details on this clone: Other DNA sequences in the same sample also yield this CDR3. V is TRBV7-8 and J is TRBJ1-1; D is possibly TRBD1 (6 bases). The V end lost 1 base, the J end lost 3 bases, and 9 bases lay between the germline ends. The CDR3 is 14 residues long. Germline V lookup: CDR1 SGHVS, CDR2 FQNEAQ. The CDR3 is CASSLEQGYTEAFF. Written as DNA, the CDR3 is TGTGCCAGCAGCTTAGAACAGGGATACACTGAAGCTTTCTTT.

V and J are TRBV4-1 and TRBJ2-2, with D possibly being TRBD1 (5 bases). V was pared by 1 base and J by 5 bases, with 11 bases between. There are 15 residues in the CDR3. Germline V gene data show CDR1 as MGHRA and CDR2 as YSYEKL. The CDR3 loop is CASSQVGPGTGELFF. The CDR3 DNA sequence: TGCGCCAGCAGCCAAGTGGGGCCAGGTACCGGGGAGCTGTTTTTT.

The rearrangement joins TRBV5-5 to TRBJ2-7, with D tentatively TRBD1 (6 bases). Germline-derived CDR1 and CDR2 are SGHKS and YYEKEE (reference sequence). Trimming stripped 0 bases from V and 2 bases from J, with 21 bases between. CDR3 length: 18 residues. CDR3 sequence reads: CASSLERVTGKAPYEQYF. The CDR3, as DNA: TGTGCCAGCAGCTTGGAGAGGGTTACAGGGAAAGCCCCCTACGAGCAGTACTTC.

V gene TRBV7-3 combines with J gene TRBJ2-1; TRBD2 matches at 13 bases. CDR3 size: 21 residues. Germline CDR1 reads SGHTA; CDR2 reads FQGTGA. After removal of 5 bases from V and 5 bases from J, the junction contained 21 bases not matched to a gene. The CDR3 DNA follows: TGTGCCAGCAGCATACACCCCTGGACTAGCGGGGGCCCTGAGTTGAACAATGAGCAGTTCTTC. Amino acids: CASSIHPWTSGGPELNNEQFF.

This chain joins TRBV27 and TRBJ1-2, with TRBD1 matching 8 bases. CDR3 length equals 14 residues. Looked up from germline, CDR1 is MNHEY and CDR2 is SMNVEV (reference sequence). V lost 5 bases to trimming and J lost 6 bases; unmatched junction nucleotides: 8. CDR3 bases: TGTGCCAGCAGTCCCCAGGGGGCTGTGAATGGCTACACCTTC. As protein: CASSPQGAVNGYTF.

The chain carries TRBV7-3 and TRBJ2-7; maybe TRBD2 (6 bases). CDR1 and CDR2 (germline): SGHTA, FQGTGA. The V end lost 1 base, the J end lost 6 bases, and 16 bases lay between the germline ends. The CDR3 is 15 amino acids. CDR3 amino acids: CASSLNPVLGGEQYF. The CDR3 nucleotides read TGTGCCAGCAGCTTAAACCCGGTGTTGGGGGGCGAGCAGTACTTC. Drawing the rest from reference TRBV7-3 and TRBJ2-7, the complete variable domain is GAGVSQTPSNKVTEKGKYVELRCDPISGHTALYWYRQSLGQGPEFLIYFQGTGAADDSGLPNDRFFAVRPEGSVSTLKIQRTERGDSAVYLCASSLNPVLGGEQYFGPGTRLTVT.

The chain has TRBV5-1 and TRBJ1-4; no definite D call. This CDR3 is 13 amino acids long. Germline V gives CDR1 SGHRS, CDR2 YFSETQ. V lost 2 bases, J lost 11 bases, and 13 bases lay in between. For the CDR3, the DNA is TGCGCCAGCAGCTTAACGAGGGAGGATAAACTGTTTTTT. Translated, it gives CASSLTREDKLFF.